The entry below describes one T cell receptor (beta chain). Its antigen is still unknown. Base quality data are lacking; no much larger clone is found one base away. The sample's time point label is to be understood as: about 28 days (+/-7) after the second vaccine dose. AZD1222 recipients whose second dose came at about 4 weeks and those whose second dose came at about 12 weeks were combined into one group, since spike-specific TCR depth and breadth did not differ between the two schedules. Samples from vaccinated people were obtained from the UK trials COV001 and COV002, which included a single-blind randomized controlled phase 2/3 trial of AZD1222 (ChAdOx1 nCoV-19) in healthy adults. For TCRbeta chain sequencing, PBMC samples from trial participants were taken at day 0 and at day 28 after the second dose. This specimen comes from a study of T cell responses to AZD1222 COVID-19 vaccine (dated by TCRdb to the early 2020s). About the investigation overall: TCR sequencing covered over 230 trial participants: about 210 given two doses of AZD1222 and 26 given two doses of MenACWY control vaccine. Trial participants were enrolled by age into 18-55, 56-69 and 70-plus year subgroups, with 148, 28 and 57 TCR-sequenced participants respectively.

What the work shows at the level of the full study, not this receptor alone: The vaccine-associated CD4 TCRs covered the entire spike protein, and the dominant responses fell in regions 160-218 and 743-854. In the small 56-69-year group, the increase in depth fell short of significance, most likely because of low power. No day 14 peak-response samples were available, so repertoires were characterized only after the peak T cell response. Participants were mostly white British and included more females than males, and it was suggested by the authors that clonal diversity may have been underestimated. Epitopes outside the regions mutated in the B.1.351 and B.1.1.7 variants were reportedly recognized by nearly half of the unique spike-specific TCRs. Spike-specific TCR breadth and depth rose significantly after two AZD1222 doses compared with day 0 and with MenACWY recipients. Conclusions about previously exposed vaccinees were limited because only six AZD1222 recipients were SARS-CoV-2 seropositive at baseline.

The CDR3 regions of human TCRbeta chains were subjected to immunosequencing. Per the source publication's procedure: TCRs in the repertoires were matched against a reference library of SARS-CoV-2-specific TCRs that had been generated with the MIRA antigen-specificity platform. Breadth was defined as the fraction of unique TCRs that were SARS-CoV-2-associated. Depth was defined as the fraction of total T cells that were SARS-CoV-2-associated. Using the MIRA data, each spike-specific TCR was assigned both to the spike region to which the TCR was reactive and to a CD4 or CD8 class. Log10-transformed breadth and depth values were compared by one-way ANOVA with Sidak's multiple comparisons tests. TCRdb obtained this table from immuneACCESS and retained in-frame rearrangements with V and J assigned. These tables miss some clones; where compared with another copy, unresolved V genes account for less than half of the shortfall, and the remainder is unexplained. That table supplies the V and J calls and clone size; D and trimming were determined from the DNA. In all, the sample holds tens of thousands of clones, and nearly 90% of those were seen once. The leading ten clones occupy around 9.3% of the sample.

CDR1 and CDR2 were assigned from the germline V gene (reference sequence) as LNHDA and SQIVND. V is trimmed back by 6 bases and J by 4 bases, and the junction contains 5 bases that no gene match accounts for. The cysteine opens and the phenylalanine closes a CDR3 of 13 amino acids. Of the read, only the CDR3 DNA is kept; its 39 bases are in frame from base 1. The input for sequencing was peripheral blood, taken 28 days after the second AZD1222 dose. The V and J segments used are TRBV19 and TRBJ1-2; a stretch of 7 junction bases matches TRBD1. This TCR was sampled from an adult who received the AZD1222 COVID-19 vaccine. The sequence in DNA is TGTGCCAGTAGCCCGGGACAGCTCTATGGCTACACCTTC. This gives the protein CASSPGQLYGYTF. The full variable domain, with segments outside the CDR3 supplied by the reference TRBV19 and TRBJ1-2 proteins, appears as DGGITQSPKYLFRKEGQNVTLSCEQNLNHDAMYWYRQDPGQGLRLIYYSQIVNDFQKGDIAEGYSVSREKKESFPLTVTSAQKNPTAFYLCASSPGQLYGYTFGSGTRLTVV.